The rows below give T cell receptor beta chains drawn from one sample of a study of blood T cell repertoires in COVID-19. The assay was immunoSEQ multiplex PCR, and TCRdb's table has in-frame clones only and misses some. Of roughly 240,000 clones in the sample, 85% are singletons; the top ten hold approximately 9.6%. The sequencing sample was made of PBMCs or T cells enriched from blood (not recorded which). These receptor sequences come from a woman aged 45 to 65 with acute COVID-19. Each CDR3 is given without its conserved first and last residue.

TRBJ1-1 | TRBV30 | AWSLDRQGKAF
TRBJ2-3 | TRBV19 | ASRLQGIGTDTQY
TRBJ2-6 | TRBV7-6 | ASSKGQGLTGANVLT
TRBJ2-1 | TRBV11-2 | ASSFQIGVNEQF
TRBJ1-1 | TRBV7-9 | ASSPSAGMNTEAF
TRBJ1-1 | TRBV19 | ASMGEGGNTEAF
TRBJ1-2 | TRBV6-5 | ASRETAVGYGYT
TRBJ2-5 | TRBV7-3 | ASSLRGQGVFGETQY
TRBJ2-3 | TRBV7-8 | ASSLALDRAYTQY
TRBJ1-3 | TRBV30 | AWRKQGSGNTIY
TRBJ2-1 | TRBV5-1 | ASSLLPSGGEQF
TRBJ2-1 | TRBV2 | ASRLDRWDEQF
TRBJ2-3 | TRBV3-1/TRBV3-2 | ASSRPGLAGGQSTDTQY
TRBJ1-3 | TRBV7-9 | ASRSGGFLNTIY
TRBJ1-5 | TRBV18 | ASSSTGVGQPQH
TRBJ2-5 | TRBV6-6 | ASSYVAGGRETQY
TRBJ1-2 | TRBV6-5 | ASRGSDRAWGYT
TRBJ1-1 | TRBV30 | AWSVLWGGDTEAF
TRBJ2-1 | TRBV7-6 | ASSRSGSGGYNEQF
TRBJ1-2 | TRBV5-6 | ASSSTGTLHDYT
TRBJ1-3 | TRBV10-3 | AISEAGGLNTIY
TRBJ2-7 | TRBV6-2/TRBV6-3 | ASSYPRTGLNYEQY
TRBJ1-3 | TRBV18 | ASSPVQGENGNTIY
TRBJ2-1 | TRBV7-2 | ASSTYGGWQF
TRBJ1-6 | TRBV6-5 | ASSWEEGDNSPLH
TRBJ1-1 | TRBV18 | ASSPDGEGTEAF
TRBJ2-1 | TRBV3-1/TRBV3-2 | ASSPIQAGLYNEQF
TRBJ1-2 | TRBV30 | AWSLGQVINYGYT
TRBJ2-4 | TRBV5-1 | ASSGGASGAKNIQY
TRBJ2-1 | TRBV4-1 | ASSLVAGASSYNEQF
TRBJ1-5 | TRBV6-2/TRBV6-3 | ASSYSGQGGQPQH
TRBJ1-2 | TRBV3-1/TRBV3-2 | ASTRTSGPGSYGYT
TRBJ1-2 | TRBV23-1 | ASSQGGQDNYGYT
TRBJ1-1 | TRBV7-9 | ASSLETDSEAF
TRBJ1-3 | TRBV9 | ASSAQPILSTGFAGNTIY
TRBJ2-1 | TRBV5-1 | ASSLELKDEQF
TRBJ2-2 | TRBV4-2 | ASSQATNTGELF
TRBJ1-6 | TRBV11-2 | ASSFSARSPLH